This T cell receptor (beta chain) derives from a study of blood T cell repertoires in COVID-19. Study background: Both acute and convalescent COVID-19 samples were obtained from the United States, Italy and Spain.

The method was immunoSEQ multiplex PCR; TCRdb's version includes in-frame clones alone and lacks a portion of them. Seen here are about 180,000 clones, roughly 83% observed once, and the top ten hold over 6.5%. This clone turned up a few times. The receptor was isolated from a woman in her 40s with COVID-19, enrolled during active disease. The sequenced sample was peripheral blood.

DNA for the CDR3: TGTGCCAGCAGCCGACAGGGATCCTATGGCTACACCTTC. Residues: CASSRQGSYGYTF. The chain is built from TRBV12-3 or TRBV12-4 and TRBJ1-2, with 7 bases aligning to TRBD1. This CDR3 is built from 13 residues. The ends lost 6 bases at V and 4 bases at J; junction bases unmatched: 5.